The 10 T cell receptor beta chains in this list originate from one sample, sequenced in a study of graft-versus-host responses after intestinal transplantation. Assay used: immunoSEQ multiplex PCR; TCRdb lists only in-frame clones, some missing. The data contain under 150,000 clones, 90% of them singletons. These receptors lack a known antigen. Sequenced here: unstimulated CD4+ T cells sorted from spleen or lymph node cells, sampled before intestinal transplant. These receptors were obtained from a human donor who received an intestinal transplant.

This chain connects TRBV5-6 to TRBJ2-6; D is uncertain. Germline assignment: CDR1 SGHDT and CDR2 YYEEEE. The CDR3 extends over 15 amino acids. Trimming took 2 bases from V and 0 from J, leaving 6 bases between them. Here the CDR3 DNA reads TGTGCCAGCAGCTTCCGCGTCTCTGGGGCCAACGTCCTGACTTTC. This gives the protein CASSFRVSGANVLTF.

V gene TRBV6-5 combines with J gene TRBJ2-5, with D possibly being TRBD1 (6 bases). The V gene lost 1 base and the J gene lost 4 bases, with 13 bases spanning the gap. CDR3 length: 15 residues. The germline CDR1 and CDR2 sequences are MNHEY and SVGAGI. CDR3 DNA: TGTGCCAGCAGTTACTTCAGCGTCAGGGGAGAGACCCAGTACTTC. Protein product: CASSYFSVRGETQYF.

The V and J genes are TRBV2 and TRBJ2-3, with D perhaps TRBD2 (5 bases). This CDR3 region has 17 residues. CDR1 SNHLY and CDR2 FYNNEI come from the germline V gene. The CDR3 loop reads CPRMRDYNIVSTDTQYF. CDR3 DNA: TGTCCACGTATGCGCGACTACAATATAGTTAGCACAGATACGCAGTATTTT.

V usage is TRBV21-1 and J usage is TRBJ1-1; the D segment call TRBD1 is taken from the table without a DNA check. TRBV21-1 is tagged as a pseudogene. There are 15 residues in the CDR3. The CDR3 protein is CASNERTPENTEAFF. Here the CDR3 DNA reads TGTGCCAGCAACGAAAGGACACCTGAGAACACTGAAGCTTTCTTT.

The chain has TRBV28 and TRBJ1-2; 8 bases match TRBD1. The germline CDR1 and CDR2 sequences are MDHEN and SYDVKM. Trimming removed 2 bases from V and 3 bases from J; junction bases left unmatched: 2. CDR3 length equals 14 residues. Here the CDR3 reads CASSLKGQDYGYTF. The DNA for the CDR3 is TGTGCCAGCAGTTTAAAGGGACAGGACTATGGCTACACCTTC.

V is TRBV5-4 and J is TRBJ2-1; 8 positions agree with TRBD1. CDR1 is SGHNT and CDR2 is YYREEE in the germline V gene (reference sequence). The CDR3 sequence is 13 residues long. The trim removed 5 bases at V and 6 bases at J, leaving 4 bases unmatched. The CDR3 DNA reads as TGTGCCAGCAGTTGGACAGGGTTCAATGAGCAGTTCTTC. As protein: CASSWTGFNEQFF.

V gene TRBV6-1 combines with J gene TRBJ1-3, with D uncertain. V was pared by 0 bases and J by 0 bases, with 9 bases between. The CDR3 has 16 amino acids. Germline loops: CDR1 MNHNS, CDR2 SASEGT. The CDR3 protein is CASSEAELSSGNTIYF. CDR3 DNA sequence: TGTGCCAGCAGTGAAGCGGAGTTAAGCTCTGGAAACACCATATATTTT.

The CDR3 bases are TGTGCCAGCAGTGAAAGGACATCCTATAATTCACCCCTCCACTTT. Its protein is CASSERTSYNSPLHF. The chain has TRBV6-1 and TRBJ1-6; D perhaps matches TRBD1 (5 bases). The CDR3 runs 15 residues. Germline V CDR1 and CDR2: MNHNS, SASEGT. Trimming removed 2 bases at V and 1 base at J, with 6 bases between.

V gene TRBV21-1 combines with J gene TRBJ1-4; the DNA was not used to check the table's D call, TRBD1. TRBV21-1 is deemed a pseudogene. The CDR3 sequence is 14 residues long. CDR3 sequence (DNA): TGTGCCAGCAGTTCGACAGGGGATAATGAAAAACTGTTTTTT. Amino acids: CASSSTGDNEKLFF.

The chain employs TRBV6-1 and TRBJ1-2; the match to TRBD1 covers 8 bases. The CDR3 covers 14 residues. Unmatched junction bases numbered 4, after V lost 2 bases and J lost 5 bases. Looked up from germline, CDR1 is MNHNS and CDR2 is SASEGT. The CDR3 loop reads CASSELWTGYGYTF. The CDR3 bases are TGTGCCAGCAGTGAACTATGGACAGGGTATGGCTACACCTTC.